The rows below give T cell receptor beta chains drawn from one sample of a study of identical twins. A single record per CDR3 protein comes from TCRdb applying MiXCR to the 5' RACE reads. In the table there are about 720,000 distinct CDR3 sequences, approximately 18% of which are singletons. The sample was also reused in another study, on T cells expressing NK-cell markers.

Sequencing was performed on PBMCs. These receptors were taken from a woman aged 18-30 years in good health. CDR3s leave out the opening cysteine and the closing phenylalanine or tryptophan.

TRBV21-1	ASSVAGADEQF
TRBV4-2	ASSRDLAGSLFGNEQF
TRBV5-1	ASSLGTSGIGELF
TRBV6-5	ASSYSPDRVTTAF
TRBV27	ASSVGLGGTEAF
TRBV7-9	ASSSGVVTAYEQY
TRBV5-1	ASSLDTGNTGELF
TRBV29-1	SVTPPGGQQLGNTIY
TRBV20-1	SAKTGSEQY
TRBV7-2	ASSLNSGPLYNEQF
TRBV27	ASSFIQGNGYT
TRBV12-3/TRBV12-4	ASSPVTGHKGNEQF
TRBV24-1	ATSDPGQRTDTQY
TRBV2	ASRIGQGGYEQY
TRBV5-1	ASRLGSETGELF
TRBV5-4	ASSFWGQVGNEQF
TRBV12-3/TRBV12-4	ASSFQAGGPGEQF
TRBV10-3	AIAPTGSGNQPQH
TRBV6-4	ASSRLAGGPDTQY
TRBV12-3/TRBV12-4	ASSFRGISHEQF
TRBV10-3	AISSGTGDRPYNEQF
TRBV11-2	ASSLPGVGELF
TRBV28	ASSSLAGSNTGELF
TRBV5-1	ASSVPGQGPHEQY
TRBV5-4	ASGLDLTGELF
TRBV29-1	SVGTSEKTQY
TRBV20-1	SASRAGVNSPLH
TRBV10-3	AISGDNSGNTIY
TRBV20-1	SAPRTSGGSNEQF
TRBV7-2	ASSTRAGLAYEQF
TRBV12-3/TRBV12-4	ASSFGRSPLH
TRBV20-1	SARSSQQGWETQY
TRBV11-2	ASSLDRGGGRF
TRBV5-1	ASSLVGGRGDTQY
TRBV5-6	ASSTGTSGFTQY
TRBV11-2	ASSLAGSLWTQY
TRBV7-9	ASSLGLPKRTQY
TRBV7-9	ASSLGSGGRTYEQY
TRBV5-5	ASSFLVASTDTQY
TRBV20-1	SAAQLGGDGELF
TRBV12-3/TRBV12-4	ASSVSGFNQPQH
TRBV4-1	ASSQAIQSSSYEQY
TRBV10-3	AISESGRGGAEQY
TRBV20-1	SARATAGGEQY
TRBV20-1	SARGRRDSRSLSYEQY
TRBV29-1	SVEALTSGSSQY
TRBV6-1	ASSANIGQERGYT
TRBV29-1	SVEKDPGNEQF
TRBV12-3/TRBV12-4	ALGHTEAF
TRBV29-1	SVELRGLPPEGYT
TRBV20-1	SAAGTGARGGVDTQY
TRBV20-1	IATDLAGERGEQF
TRBV5-1	ASAGGTAPDTQY
TRBV5-1	ASSPGLASGELF
TRBV11-3	ASARGHGETQY
TRBV20-1	SARPQILDNEQF
TRBV6-2/TRBV6-3	ASSYDFQPQH
TRBV7-6	ASSANPTGAYEQY
TRBV7-2	ASSLGGRHDEQF